This T cell receptor beta chain was sequenced during a study of identical twins. In the case of this clonotype: Its antigen is still unknown.

TCRdb fed the 5' RACE reads into MiXCR, producing one record per CDR3 protein. This table holds 1.5 million to 2 million distinct CDR3 sequences, under 35% found once. Broader study findings: Insertions were reduced in abundant cord blood beta clonotypes but not in memory repertoires. Beta out-of-frame sequences showed weaker excess twin sharing.

The germline gives CDR1 SGHRS, CDR2 YFSETQ. Deletions cut 0 bases from V and 5 bases from J, with 11 bases between. The CDR3 loop spans 15 amino acids. The sequence was obtained from a newborn girl in good health. This chain uses TRBV5-1 with TRBJ1-4; D possibly corresponds to TRBD1 (5 bases). The sequencing sample was made of cord blood. CDR3 loop: CASSLAATDNEKLFF. As DNA, the CDR3 is TGCGCCAGCAGCTTGGCCGCGACAGACAATGAAAAACTGTTTTTT.